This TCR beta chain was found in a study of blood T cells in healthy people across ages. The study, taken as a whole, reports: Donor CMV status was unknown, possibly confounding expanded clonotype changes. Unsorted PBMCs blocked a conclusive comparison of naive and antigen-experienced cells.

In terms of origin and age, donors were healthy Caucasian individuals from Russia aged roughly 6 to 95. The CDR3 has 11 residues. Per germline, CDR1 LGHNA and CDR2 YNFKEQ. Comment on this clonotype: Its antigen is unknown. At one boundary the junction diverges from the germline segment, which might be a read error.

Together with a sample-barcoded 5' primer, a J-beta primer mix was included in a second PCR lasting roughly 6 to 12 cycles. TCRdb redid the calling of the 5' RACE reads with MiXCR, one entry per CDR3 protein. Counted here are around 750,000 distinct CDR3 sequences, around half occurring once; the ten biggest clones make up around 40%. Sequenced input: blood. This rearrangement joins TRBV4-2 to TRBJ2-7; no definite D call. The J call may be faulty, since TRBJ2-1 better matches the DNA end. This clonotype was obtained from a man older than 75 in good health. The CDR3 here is CVSSPGNEQFF. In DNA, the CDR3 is TGTGTCAGCAGCCCCGGGAATGAGCAGTTCTTC.